The clone carrying this T cell receptor beta chain occurred a few times. The sample comes from a study of T-cell memory formation after mild COVID-19. CDR3 length: 13 residues. Trimming removed 1 base at V and 2 bases at J, with 9 bases between. Per germline, CDR1 SQVTM and CDR2 ANQGSEA. In TCRdb, the 5' RACE reads were re-called with MiXCR into one record per CDR3 protein. In the table there are 65,000 to 95,000 distinct CDR3 sequences, 10% to 15% of which are singletons. Sequenced input: PBMCs or a T cell subset sorted from them (not recorded which). This receptor was taken from a man younger than 35 who had mild COVID-19 (a few samples of this study predate the infection). Cell type and time point are not known. The chain carries TRBV29-1 and TRBJ2-7; D is ambiguous. CDR3: CSVEAGRAYEQYF. The CDR3 nucleotides read TGCAGCGTTGAAGCCGGCCGGGCCTACGAGCAGTACTTC.